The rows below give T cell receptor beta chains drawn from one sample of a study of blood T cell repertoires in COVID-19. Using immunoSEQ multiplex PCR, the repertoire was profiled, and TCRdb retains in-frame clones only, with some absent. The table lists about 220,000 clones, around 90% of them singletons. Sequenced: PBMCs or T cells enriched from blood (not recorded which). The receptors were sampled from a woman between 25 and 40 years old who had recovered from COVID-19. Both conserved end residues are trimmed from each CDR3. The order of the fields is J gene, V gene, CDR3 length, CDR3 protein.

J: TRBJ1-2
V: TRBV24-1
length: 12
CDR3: ATTNRVGNYGYT

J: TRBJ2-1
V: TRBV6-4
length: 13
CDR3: ASSDSGGTYNEQF

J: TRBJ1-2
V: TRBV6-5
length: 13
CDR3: ASSYTDRGVYGYT

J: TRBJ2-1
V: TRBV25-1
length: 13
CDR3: ASGGGTGRYNEQF

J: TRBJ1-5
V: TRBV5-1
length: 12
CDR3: ASSLGGAGQPQH

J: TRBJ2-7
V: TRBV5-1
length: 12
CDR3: ASSGQGGAYEQY

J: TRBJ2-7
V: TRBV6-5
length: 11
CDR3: ASTRDTAYEQY

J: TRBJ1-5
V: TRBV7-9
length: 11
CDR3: ASSLETGQPQH

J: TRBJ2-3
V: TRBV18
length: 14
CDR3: ASSPRQMETTDTQY

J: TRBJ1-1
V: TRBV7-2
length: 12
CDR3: ASSLGARDTEAF

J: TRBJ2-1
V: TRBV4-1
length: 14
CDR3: ASSQGWGRDGNEQF

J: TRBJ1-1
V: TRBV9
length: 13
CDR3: ASSPQGTPNTEAF

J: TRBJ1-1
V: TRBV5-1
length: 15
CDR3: ASSLALTTGLNTEAF

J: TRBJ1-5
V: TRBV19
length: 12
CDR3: ASSIRDRYQPQH

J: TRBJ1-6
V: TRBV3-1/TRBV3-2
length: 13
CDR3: ASSPTMDRAAPLH

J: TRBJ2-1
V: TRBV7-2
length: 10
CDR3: ASSPNNNEQF